The 12 T cell receptor beta chains below were found in one sample sequenced in a study of T cells in Graves' hyperthyroidism and ophthalmopathy. Amplified TCR beta CDR3 regions derived from RNA transcripts. HTBI primers were used for first-round RT-PCR of the TCR CDR3. TCRdb independently ran MiXCR on the multiplex PCR reads; one entry per CDR3 protein. The table records 350,000 to 400,000 distinct CDR3 sequences, roughly 13% of them present only once. The sample taken for sequencing was blood. The receptors stem from a woman aged 55-75 years with Graves' hyperthyroidism.

CDR3 region: CASSSGRRSSYNEQFF. Here the CDR3 DNA reads TGTGCCAGCAGTTCGGGACGTCGGAGCTCCTACAATGAGCAGTTCTTC. The rearrangement uses TRBV12-3 or TRBV12-4 and TRBJ2-1; either TRBD1 or TRBD2 may supply D (5 bases each). The CDR3 is 16 residues long. V lost 4 bases, J lost 0 bases, and 13 bases lay in between.

A few counts support this clonotype. This chain connects TRBV6-1 to TRBJ1-5; D not certain. This CDR3 comprises 13 residues. Germline V gives CDR1 MNHNS, CDR2 SASEGT. Trimming took 6 bases from V and 6 from J, leaving 12 bases between them. The CDR3 DNA follows: TGTGCCAGCAGCCGAACTACGAGTCAGCCCCAGCATTTT. Protein: CASSRTTSQPQHF.

The sample holds many counts of this clonotype. The rearrangement links TRBV19 to TRBJ2-7; D is undetermined. V lost 4 bases and J lost 0, with 25 bases in between. In germline, CDR1 is LNHDA, CDR2 SQIVND (reference sequence). This CDR3 spans 19 amino acids. The CDR3 DNA is TGTGCCAGTAGTACGTCCTCCATCTCGATCCGGACGGTCTCCTACGAGCAGTACTTC. Translation: CASSTSSISIRTVSYEQYF.

This clonotype appeared many times. V and J are TRBV27 and TRBJ2-6, with D possibly being TRBD1 or TRBD2 (5 bases each). The CDR3 extends over 18 amino acids. Germline V gene lookup returns CDR1 MNHEY and CDR2 SMNVEV (reference sequence). V lost 5 bases, J lost 3 bases, and 20 bases lay in between. CDR3 residues: CASSPPNGAGFGANVLTF. The DNA of the CDR3 is TGTGCCAGCAGTCCACCGAACGGGGCGGGTTTTGGGGCCAACGTCCTGACTTTC.

There are many counts of this clonotype. The chain combines TRBV12-3 or TRBV12-4 with TRBJ2-2; TRBD2 matches 10 bases. V was pared by 6 bases and J by 3 bases, with 7 bases of the junction left unmatched. CDR3 length: 16 amino acids. The CDR3 coding sequence is TGTGCCAGCAGCTCCCCTAGCGGGAGATACACCGGGGAGCTGTTTTTT. It codes for CASSSPSGRYTGELFF.

This chain links TRBV5-1 with TRBJ2-5; D unclear. The CDR3 extends over 13 amino acids. CDR1 and CDR2 (germline): SGHRS, YFSETQ. V was cut by 0 bases and J by 7 bases, with 10 bases left in between. The CDR3 protein is CASSLGQEGTQYF. The CDR3, as DNA: TGCGCCAGCAGCTTGGGGCAGGAAGGGACCCAGTACTTC.

This clonotype was recorded many times. The chain couples TRBV6-5 to TRBJ1-6; 7 bases are shared with TRBD1. This CDR3 is built from 16 residues. In germline, CDR1 is MNHEY, CDR2 SVGAGI. V shed 0 bases, J shed 7 bases, and the junction held 6 bases outside the gene matches. For the CDR3, the DNA is TGTGCCAGCAGTTACTCGCAGACAGGGTACAATTCACCCCTCCACTTT. It encodes CASSYSQTGYNSPLHF.

In its sample, this clonotype was seen a few times. One junction end disagrees with the germline gene, perhaps due to a read error. V is TRBV11-2 and J is TRBJ1-5; no firm D call. The germline V gene has CDR1 SGHAT and CDR2 FQNNGV. The length of the CDR3 is 13 residues. The CDR3 coding sequence is TGTGCCAGCAGCTTTCTCCCCGGGCCCCGACTAGATTTT. Protein sequence: CASSFLPGPRLDF.

This CDR3 is CATGQGQNIQYF. CDR3 DNA: TGTGCCACGGGGCAGGGGCAAAACATTCAGTACTTC. V and J are TRBV10-3 and TRBJ2-4, with D perhaps matching TRBD1 (6 bases). Germline CDR1 reads ENHRY; CDR2 reads SYGVKD. There are 12 residues in the CDR3. The V end lost 10 bases, the J end lost 5 bases, and 12 bases lay between the germline ends.

There are a few counts of this clonotype. The rearrangement joins TRBV19 to TRBJ2-3; 14 bases align to TRBD2. Germline V gene data show CDR1 as LNHDA and CDR2 as SQIVND (reference sequence). The CDR3 extends over 16 amino acids. Trimming took 8 bases from V and 5 from J; bases not matched to a gene: 9. This CDR3 reads CASGGGGTSGRDTQYF. DNA for the CDR3: TGTGCCAGTGGTGGGGGTGGGACTAGCGGGAGAGATACGCAGTATTTT.

The V and J genes are TRBV10-3 and TRBJ2-5, with unresolved D. This CDR3 region has 13 residues. Between the trimmed V and J ends, which lost 7 bases and 3 bases, there was a span of 12 bases. Per the germline V gene, CDR1 is ENHRY and CDR2 is SYGVKD. For the CDR3, the DNA is TGTGCCATCAACCAACTACCAAAAGAGACCCAGTACTTC. This translates into CAINQLPKETQYF.

This clonotype was counted at least ten times. The chain is built from TRBV10-3 and TRBJ1-1, with D possibly matching TRBD1 (5 bases). This CDR3 spans 13 amino acids. Germline V lookup: CDR1 ENHRY, CDR2 SYGVKD. V dropped 4 bases and J dropped 1 base, with 7 bases sitting between them. CDR3 sequence (DNA): TGTGCCATCAGTGGTGGACAGAACACTGAAGCTTTCTTT. Translation: CAISGGQNTEAFF.